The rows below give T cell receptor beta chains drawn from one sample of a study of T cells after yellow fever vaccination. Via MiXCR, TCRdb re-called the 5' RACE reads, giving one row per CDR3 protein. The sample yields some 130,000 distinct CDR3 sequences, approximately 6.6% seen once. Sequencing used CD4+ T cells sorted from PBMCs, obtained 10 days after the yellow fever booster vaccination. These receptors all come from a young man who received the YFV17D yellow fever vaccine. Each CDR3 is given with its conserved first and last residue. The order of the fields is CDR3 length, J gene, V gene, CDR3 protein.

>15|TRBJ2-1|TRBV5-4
CASTLEGLGYNEQFF
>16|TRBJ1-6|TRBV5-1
CASSQEGQGRNSPLHF
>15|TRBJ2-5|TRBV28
CASTRLGAGQETQYF
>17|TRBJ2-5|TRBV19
CASPGREGLPLGETQYF
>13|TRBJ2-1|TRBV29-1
CSVNIAGAGEQFF
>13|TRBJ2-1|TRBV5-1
CASSLGFGQGEFF
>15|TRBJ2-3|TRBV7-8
CASSPRAGGTDTQYF
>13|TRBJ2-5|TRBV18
CASSTNLPETQYF
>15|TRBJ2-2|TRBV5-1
CASSFVGQAGGELFF
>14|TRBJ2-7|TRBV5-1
CASSFSGSINEQYF